This TCR beta chain was identified in a study of early T cells in non-severe SARS-CoV-2 infection. TCRdb processed the 5' RACE reads anew with MiXCR; each CDR3 protein has one entry. The sample has around 76,000 distinct CDR3 sequences, around 13% seen once. This clonotype was seen repeatedly, ten times or more. The V and J ends lost 6 bases and 5 bases respectively, with 10 bases between them. This CDR3 spans 12 amino acids. The specimen comprised whole blood, sampled at baseline. This sequence joins TRBV12-3 or TRBV12-4 and TRBJ1-1, with a possible D match to TRBD1 (5 bases). This clonotype was obtained from an adult who was a healthcare worker with PCR-confirmed SARS-CoV-2 infection or an uninfected control (not recorded which). This CDR3 is CASSGGGTEAFF. CDR3 coding DNA: TGTGCCAGCAGCGGGGGGGGAACTGAAGCTTTCTTT.